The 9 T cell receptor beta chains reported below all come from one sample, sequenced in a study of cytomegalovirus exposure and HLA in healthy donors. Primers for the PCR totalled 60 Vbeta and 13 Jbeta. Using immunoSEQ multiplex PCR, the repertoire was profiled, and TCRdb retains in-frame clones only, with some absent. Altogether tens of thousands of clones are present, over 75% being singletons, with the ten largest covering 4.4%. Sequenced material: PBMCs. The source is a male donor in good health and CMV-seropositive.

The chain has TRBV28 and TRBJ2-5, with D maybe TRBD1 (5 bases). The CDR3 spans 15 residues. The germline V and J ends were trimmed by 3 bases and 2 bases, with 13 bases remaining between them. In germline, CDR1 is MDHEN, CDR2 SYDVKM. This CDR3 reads CASSFHEAGQETQYF. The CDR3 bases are TGTGCCAGCAGTTTTCATGAGGCAGGGCAAGAGACCCAGTACTTC.

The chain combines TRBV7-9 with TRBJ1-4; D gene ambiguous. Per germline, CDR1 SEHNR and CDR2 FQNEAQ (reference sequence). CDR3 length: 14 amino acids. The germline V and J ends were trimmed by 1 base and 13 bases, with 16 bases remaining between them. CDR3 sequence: CASSLVGPTRGLFF. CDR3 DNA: TGTGCCAGCAGCTTAGTAGGCCCGACCCGCGGACTGTTTTTT.

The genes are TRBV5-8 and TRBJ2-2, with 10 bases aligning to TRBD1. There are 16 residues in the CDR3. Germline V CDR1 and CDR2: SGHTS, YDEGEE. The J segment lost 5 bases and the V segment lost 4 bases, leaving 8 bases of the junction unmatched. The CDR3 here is CASSPGQGRRTGELFF. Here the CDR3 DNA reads TGTGCCAGCAGCCCGGGACAGGGGCGTCGGACCGGGGAGCTGTTTTTT.

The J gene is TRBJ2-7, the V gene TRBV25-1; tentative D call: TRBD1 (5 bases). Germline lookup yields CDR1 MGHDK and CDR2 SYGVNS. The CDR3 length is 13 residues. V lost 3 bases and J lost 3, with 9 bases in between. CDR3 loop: CASSDNRNYEQYF. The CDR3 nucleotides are TGTGCCAGCAGTGACAACAGGAACTACGAGCAGTACTTC.

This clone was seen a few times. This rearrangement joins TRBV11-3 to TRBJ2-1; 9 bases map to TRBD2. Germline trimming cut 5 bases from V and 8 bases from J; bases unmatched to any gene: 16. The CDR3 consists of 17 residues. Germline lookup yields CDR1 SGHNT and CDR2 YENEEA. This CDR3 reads CASSRPTGRGGVDEQFF. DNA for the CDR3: TGTGCCAGCAGCCGACCTACAGGGCGGGGGGGCGTAGATGAGCAGTTCTTC.

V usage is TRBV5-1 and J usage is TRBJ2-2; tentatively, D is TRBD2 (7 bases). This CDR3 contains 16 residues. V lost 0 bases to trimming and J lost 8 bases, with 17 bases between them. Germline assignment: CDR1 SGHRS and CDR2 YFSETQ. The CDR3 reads CASSLVAGALMGELFF. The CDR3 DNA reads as TGCGCCAGCAGCTTGGTGGCGGGGGCGCTAATGGGGGAGCTGTTTTTT. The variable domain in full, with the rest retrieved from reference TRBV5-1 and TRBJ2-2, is KAGVTQTPRYLIKTRGQQVTLSCSPISGHRSVSWYQQTPGQGLQFLFEYFSETQRNKGNFPGRFSGRQFSNSRSEMNVSTLELGDSALYLCASSLVAGALMGELFFGEGSRLTVL.

In DNA, the CDR3 is TGTGCCAGCAGCTTAGCGAGGGCTTACCCACAGTTCTTC. It encodes CASSLARAYPQFF. This chain links TRBV7-6 with TRBJ2-1; tentative D call: TRBD2 (5 bases). The CDR3 contains 13 residues. In germline, CDR1 is SGHVS, CDR2 FNYEAQ. V shed 0 bases and J shed 13 bases, with 13 bases lying between them.

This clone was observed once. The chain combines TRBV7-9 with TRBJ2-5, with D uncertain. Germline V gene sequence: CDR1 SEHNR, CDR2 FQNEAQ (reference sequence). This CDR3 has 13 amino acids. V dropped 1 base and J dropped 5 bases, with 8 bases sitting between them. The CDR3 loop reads CASSLDLLETQYF. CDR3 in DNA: TGTGCCAGCAGCTTAGATCTCCTTGAGACCCAGTACTTC.

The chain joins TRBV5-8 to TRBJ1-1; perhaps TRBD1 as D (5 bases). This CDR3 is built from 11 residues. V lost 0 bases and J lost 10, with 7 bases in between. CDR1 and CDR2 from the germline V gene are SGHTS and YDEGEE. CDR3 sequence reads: CASSLGQRAFF. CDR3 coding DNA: TGTGCCAGCAGCTTGGGACAGCGAGCTTTCTTT.